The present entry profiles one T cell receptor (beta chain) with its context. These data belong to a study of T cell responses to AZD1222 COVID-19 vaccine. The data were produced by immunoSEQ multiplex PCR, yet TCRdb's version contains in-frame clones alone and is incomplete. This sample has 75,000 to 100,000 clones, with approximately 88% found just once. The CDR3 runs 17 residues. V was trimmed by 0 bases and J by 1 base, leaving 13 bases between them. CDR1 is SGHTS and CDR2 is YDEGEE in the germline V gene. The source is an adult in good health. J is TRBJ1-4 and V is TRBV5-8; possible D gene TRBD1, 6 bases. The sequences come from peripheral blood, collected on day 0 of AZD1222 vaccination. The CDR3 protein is CASSLARGRGTNEKLFF. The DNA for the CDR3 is TGTGCCAGCAGCTTGGCCCGGGGGCGCGGAACTAATGAAAAACTGTTTTTT. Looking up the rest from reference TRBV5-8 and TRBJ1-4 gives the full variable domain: EAGVTQSPTHLIKTRGQQATLRCSPISGHTSVYWYQQALGLGLQFLLWYDEGEERNRGNFPPRFSGRQFPNYSSELNVNALELEDSALYLCASSLARGRGTNEKLFFGSGTQLSVL.